A selection of T cell receptor beta chains follows, all from one sample in a study of cytomegalovirus exposure and HLA in healthy donors. TCRdb's table, derived via immunoSEQ multiplex PCR, lists solely in-frame clones and lacks some. This sample has some 150,000 clones; around 80% occur once, and the top ten carry roughly 1.5%. The sequenced material came from PBMCs. The receptors originated from a woman in her late teens or twenties in good health and CMV-seronegative. The CDR3 runs from the conserved cysteine through the conserved F or W.

v_call,cdr3_aa
TRBV6-5,CASSASDRGLETQYF
TRBV5-1,CASSSPGQGGEKLFF
TRBV4-2,CASSPFEGQPQHF
TRBV7-6,CASSLLGGAYEQYF
TRBV20-1,CSAPLLYEQYF
TRBV19,CASRKQDSGNTIYF
TRBV5-1,CASSLETGNYGYTF
TRBV11-3,CASSLTQGTEAFF
TRBV19,CASTRATYGYTF
TRBV30,CAWSGVDRRLCF
TRBV21-1,CASSPRDRGSYNEQFF
TRBV7-9,CASSPQGVTGYTF
TRBV7-2,CASSGVSSSGQSSYNEQFF
TRBV5-1,CASSSTTGQGLYGYTF
TRBV7-9,CSSSPGLF
TRBV7-9,CASSLTGDTIYF
TRBV5-1,CASSSHWGGAGVRNTEAFF
TRBV5-6,CASSFQVILSGANVLTF
TRBV6-5,CASSRSGGDGYTF
TRBV18,CASSEQGLSQPQHF
TRBV2,CASSVGQGLHEQYF
TRBV19,CASSAQVRRNTIYF
TRBV19,CASSIRQKGAGRGYTF
TRBV28,CASSLYQGVVSEKLFF
TRBV28,CASFPGQGASRSQHF
TRBV5-6,CASSLGFESGGNQPQHF
TRBV6-5,CASSYVGGTIEAFF
TRBV2,CASSEETGRSNQPQHF
TRBV7-2,CASSFSGGTDTQYF
TRBV6-5,CASSYSSGGARGYTF
TRBV7-8,CASSSRVRNTEAFF
TRBV7-8,CASSLGIGGEQFF
TRBV6-1,CASSGGQETQYF
TRBV5-1,CASSPLPGTGEGYGYTF
TRBV30,CAWSVPFLRNTEAFF
TRBV2,CASEEDAGRGYTF
TRBV18,CASSPRETMNTEAFF
TRBV19,CASRNRELETQYF
TRBV2,CASRYGNIQYF
TRBV7-6,CASSLSRENTIYF
TRBV30,CAWSHSFGGTGELFF
TRBV6-6,CASSYSKQGGYTF
TRBV19,CASSRQGPYEQYF
TRBV5-6,CASSLGIRETQYF
TRBV5-4,CASSLFGGGGYNEQFF
TRBV19,CASSVPGTGSVEQYF
TRBV14,CASSQIAGPSYNEQFF
TRBV25-1,CASSEGASGGTQYF
TRBV4-1,CASARQLNTEAFF